Following are 30 T cell receptor beta chains from one sample sequenced in a study of blood T cells in healthy people across ages. A second PCR, run for roughly 7 to 12 cycles, used a sample-barcoded 5' primer plus a J-beta primer mix. TCRdb reprocessed the 5' RACE reads with MiXCR, giving one entry per CDR3 protein. The sample holds around 850,000 distinct CDR3 sequences, around 36% seen once. Source material: blood. The source of these receptors is a man in his late teens or twenties in good health.

This clonotype was detected a few times. The chain is built from TRBV25-1 and TRBJ2-7; TRBD1 matches 9 bases. Germline values: CDR1 MGHDK, CDR2 SYGVNS. This CDR3 is built from 14 residues. V was pared by 10 bases and J by 1 base, with 8 bases of the junction left unmatched. The CDR3 is CATRKGQGSYEQYF. DNA for the CDR3: TGTGCCACCCGTAAGGGACAGGGTTCCTACGAGCAGTACTTC.

This clonotype was detected ten times or more. The chain employs TRBV7-2 and TRBJ1-5; TRBD1 is a possible D gene (5 bases). The CDR3 runs 13 residues. CDR1 SGHTA and CDR2 FQGNSA come from the germline V gene. V was clipped by 5 bases and J by 8 bases, with 13 bases between them. CDR3 sequence: CASSLTGGEPQHF. CDR3 in DNA: TGTGCCAGCAGCCTCACGGGAGGGGAGCCCCAGCATTTT. Filled out from reference TRBV7-2 and TRBJ1-5, the complete variable domain reads GAGVSQSPSNKVTEKGKDVELRCDPISGHTALYWYRQSLGQGLEFLIYFQGNSAPDKSGLPSDRFSAERTGGSVSTLTIQRTQQEDSAVYLCASSLTGGEPQHFGDGTRLSIL.

The table lists this clonotype with many counts. This chain connects TRBV20-1 to TRBJ2-7, with D possibly matching TRBD1 (6 bases). CDR1 is DFQATT, CDR2 SNEGSKA, per germline (reference sequence). The CDR3 is 13 amino acids. The V end lost 5 bases, the J end lost 0 bases, and 11 bases lay between the germline ends. The chain's CDR3 is CSAAQDSSYEQYF. The CDR3 nucleotides read TGCAGTGCTGCCCAGGACAGCTCCTACGAGCAGTACTTC.

This clonotype was counted only a few times. V gene TRBV6-2 or TRBV6-3 combines with J gene TRBJ2-7, with 7 bases that match TRBD1. Germline V CDR1 and CDR2: MNHEY, SVGEGT. The CDR3 totals 15 residues. V trimming: 5 bases; J trimming: 1 base; junction bases outside the gene matches: 8. This CDR3 is CASSPSGQRSYEQYF. The CDR3 DNA is TGTGCCAGCAGTCCGTCGGGACAGCGGTCCTACGAGCAGTACTTC.

V and J are TRBV2 and TRBJ2-2; tentative D call: TRBD2 (6 bases). This CDR3 is 13 amino acids long. Trimming removed 6 bases at V and 7 bases at J, with 12 bases between. The V gene's germline CDR1 is SNHLY and CDR2 FYNNEI. The CDR3 spells CASRGDSRGELFF. The DNA of the CDR3 is TGTGCCAGCAGGGGGGACTCCCGCGGGGAGCTGTTTTTT.

As to this clonotype: The junction differs from germline at one of its ends, possibly a read error. The J gene is TRBJ1-5, the V gene TRBV27; the match to TRBD1 covers 7 bases. Germline V gives CDR1 MNHEY, CDR2 SMNVEV (reference sequence). This CDR3 contains 15 residues. The CDR3 protein is CASSLPQTGNQPRHF. Here the CDR3 DNA reads TGTGCCAGCAGTTTACCCCAGACAGGGAATCAGCCCCGGCATTTT.

This chain links TRBV2 with TRBJ1-2, with D tentatively TRBD1 (5 bases). Germline CDR1 SNHLY, CDR2 FYNNEI. The length of the CDR3 is 16 residues. V was shortened by 5 bases and J by 2 bases, with 18 bases between the two germline ends. CDR3 protein: CASSNIYRSPNYGYTF. The CDR3 DNA reads as TGTGCCAGCAGTAATATTTACAGGTCACCCAACTATGGCTACACCTTC.

This clonotype was seen more than once but under ten times. This sequence joins TRBV10-3 and TRBJ2-1, with 7 bases fitting TRBD2. With V trimmed by 9 bases and J by 2 bases, 4 bases remained unmatched. The germline V gene has CDR1 ENHRY and CDR2 SYGVKD. The CDR3 sequence is 13 residues long. CDR3 loop: CAMGGTTYNEQFF. Written as DNA, the CDR3 is TGTGCCATGGGGGGGACCACCTACAATGAGCAGTTCTTC.

This clonotype has ten or more counts. The chain uses TRBV7-2 and TRBJ1-2, with D maybe TRBD1 (6 bases). CDR1 and CDR2 from the germline V gene are SGHTA and FQGNSA. CDR3 length equals 19 residues. V was pared by 2 bases and J by 0 bases, with 22 bases between. The chain's CDR3 is CASSLSAGVSHNPNYGYTF. In nucleotides, the CDR3 is TGTGCCAGCAGCTTATCGGCAGGGGTGTCCCACAACCCTAACTATGGCTACACCTTC.

V usage is TRBV5-1 and J usage is TRBJ2-2, with D perhaps matching TRBD1 (5 bases). The CDR3 runs 16 residues. V gave up 4 bases and J gave up 6 bases, with 19 bases separating them. Germline CDR1 SGHRS, CDR2 YFSETQ. CDR3 protein: CASSPVSQGRSGELFF. DNA of the CDR3: TGCGCCAGCAGCCCCGTCTCGCAGGGTCGTTCCGGGGAGCTGTTTTTT.

This clonotype was found many times. The rearrangement joins TRBV6-5 to TRBJ1-5, with D perhaps TRBD1 (5 bases). The CDR3 is 15 amino acids. Germline CDR1 reads MNHEY; CDR2 reads SVGAGI. Trimming left V 6 bases short and J 5 bases short, with 17 bases between. CDR3 in DNA: TGTGCCAGCAGGTTACAGGCTGCACCGGATCAGCCCCAGCATTTT. Amino acid sequence: CASRLQAAPDQPQHF.

This clonotype came up once. The V gene is TRBV28, the J gene TRBJ2-2; TRBD1 matches 9 bases. J gave up 5 bases and V 4 bases, and 8 bases lay outside the gene matches. The CDR3 is made up of 16 amino acids. CDR1 is MDHEN, CDR2 SYDVKM, per germline. The CDR3 DNA sequence: TGTGCCAGCAGTTCTCACCGGGACAGGGTGACCGGGGAGCTGTTTTTT. Residues: CASSSHRDRVTGELFF.

This clonotype has at least ten counts. The chain recombines TRBV9 with TRBJ1-2, with D uncertain. Germline CDR1 is SGDLS and CDR2 is YYNGEE. This CDR3 is 11 amino acids long. With 5 bases removed from V and 3 bases from J, the gap between germline ends came to 5 bases. CDR3 sequence (DNA): TGTGCCAGCAGACGGGACTATGGCTACACCTTC. This codes for CASRRDYGYTF.

In the case of this clonotype: This clone may be a read error of a much larger clone one base away. The chain recombines TRBV12-3 or TRBV12-4 with TRBJ1-2; 8 bases fit TRBD1. Germline trimming cut 4 bases from V and 8 bases from J; bases unmatched to any gene: 9. The CDR3 covers 14 residues. Written as DNA, the CDR3 is TGTGCCAGCAGTTCACAGGGGGTTTGGGACGGCTACACCTTC. Translation: CASSSQGVWDGYTF.

This rearrangement joins TRBV4-3 to TRBJ2-1; 10 positions match TRBD2. CDR3 size: 17 residues. Germline CDR1 LGHNA, CDR2 YSLEER. The ends lost 0 bases at V and 12 bases at J; junction bases unmatched: 14. CDR3 DNA: TGCGCCAGCAGCCAAGATACGGCTAGCGGGGGACTAAGCGGGCAGTTCTTC. This gives the protein CASSQDTASGGLSGQFF.

About this clonotype itself: In this CDR3 the conserved last residue, phenylalanine or tryptophan, is missing, so a read error is likely. The DNA is left out, because the CDR3 cannot be placed on it with certainty; the CDR3 is given as TCRdb lists it. V gene TRBV7-2 combines with J gene TRBJ2-1; the D call of TRBD2 is as the table states it, not checked on the DNA. Looked up from germline, CDR1 is SGHTA and CDR2 is FQGNSA. The CDR3 sequence runs 14 residues, both termini included. The CDR3 spells CASSLDGFRYTFGS.

V usage is TRBV4-2 and J usage is TRBJ2-3; D unresolved. V was shortened by 3 bases and J by 4 bases, with 8 bases between the two germline ends. Germline CDR1 and CDR2: LGHNA and YNFKEQ. This CDR3 spans 13 amino acids. This chain's CDR3 is CASSHPSADTQYF. The CDR3 coding sequence is TGTGCCAGCAGCCACCCCTCTGCAGATACGCAGTATTTT.

This clonotype was observed at least ten times. This chain joins TRBV4-1 and TRBJ2-3; 11 bases agree with TRBD2. The CDR3 loop spans 18 amino acids. Germline V lookup: CDR1 MGHRA, CDR2 YSYEKL. Unmatched junction bases numbered 7, after V lost 2 bases and J lost 0 bases. In nucleotides, the CDR3 is TGCGCCAGCAGCCAATTCACTAGCGGGGGTCTTAGCACAGATACGCAGTATTTT. Residues: CASSQFTSGGLSTDTQYF.

This clonotype was found a few times. The rearrangement links TRBV12-3 or TRBV12-4 to TRBJ2-5; 8 bases line up with TRBD1. V lost 6 bases, J lost 11 bases, and 11 bases stayed unmatched. CDR3 length equals 13 residues. The CDR3 DNA is TGTGCCAGCAGCAGGGGACAGGCCCATGAGCAGTACTTC. It translates to CASSRGQAHEQYF.

The rearrangement links TRBV4-1 to TRBJ2-5, with 7 nucleotides matching TRBD1. The closer fit of TRBJ2-7 to the DNA end suggests the J call may be wrong. Germline CDR1 is MGHRA and CDR2 is YSYEKL. CDR3 length: 16 amino acids. As DNA, the CDR3 is TGCGCCAGCAGCCAGCCTCTACAGGGGCGGTTAGACGAGCAGTACTTC. Translation: CASSQPLQGRLDEQYF.

In its sample, this clonotype was seen once. The chain carries TRBV28 and TRBJ1-2, with 8 nucleotides matching TRBD1. CDR3 length: 15 residues. CDR1 and CDR2 from the germline V gene are MDHEN and SYDVKM. V lost 5 bases, J lost 4 bases, and 9 bases stayed unmatched. CDR3 DNA sequence: TGTGCCAGCAGTCCCTGGGACAGGAAGCTCTATGGCTACACCTTC. Protein product: CASSPWDRKLYGYTF.

The J gene is TRBJ2-1, the V gene TRBV28; D tentatively reads TRBD1 or TRBD2 (6 bases each). Per germline, CDR1 MDHEN and CDR2 SYDVKM. The CDR3 is made up of 13 amino acids. The V end lost 9 bases, the J end lost 8 bases, and 17 bases lay between the germline ends. Written as DNA, the CDR3 is TGTGCCAGTACCCGGGGGCCCCAAGATGAGCAGTTCTTC. Amino acid sequence: CASTRGPQDEQFF.

Comments on this clonotype: One junction end disagrees with the germline gene, perhaps due to a read error. CDR3 DNA: TGTGCCAGCAGTTTTGACCGGGAAAATTCACCCCCCCACTTT. Amino acids: CASSFDRENSPPHF. The chain links TRBV28 to TRBJ1-6; D unresolved. The CDR3 is 14 residues long. Germline CDR1 MDHEN, CDR2 SYDVKM. The variable domain in full, completed from reference TRBV28 and TRBJ1-6, reads DVKVTQSSRYLVKRTGEKVFLECVQDMDHENMFWYRQDPGLGLRLIYFSYDVKMKEKGDIPEGYSVSREKKERFSLILESASTNQTSMYLCASSFDRENSPPHFGNGTRLTVT.

V gene TRBV7-8 combines with J gene TRBJ2-1, with 12 bases aligning to TRBD2. Germline trimming cut 5 bases from V and 7 bases from J; bases unmatched to any gene: 12. The CDR3 runs to 17 residues. Germline assignment: CDR1 SGHVS and CDR2 FQNEAQ. The CDR3 bases are TGTGCCAGCAGCCCAACTCTAGCGGGAGGGCCGTCAAATGAGCAGTTCTTC. It translates to CASSPTLAGGPSNEQFF.

This clonotype has a count of ten or more. The chain couples TRBV28 to TRBJ2-1; possible D gene TRBD1, 6 bases. V was pared by 4 bases and J by 12 bases, with 13 bases between. Germline assignment: CDR1 MDHEN and CDR2 SYDVKM. There are 12 residues in the CDR3. Here the CDR3 DNA reads TGTGCCAGCAGTTCCACAGGGCTTGGGCAGTTCTTC. Its translation: CASSSTGLGQFF.

This clonotype was observed many times. The genes are TRBV4-2 and TRBJ2-7; D is uncertain. Germline-derived CDR1 and CDR2 are LGHNA and YNFKEQ. Trimming shortened V by 0 bases and J by 3 bases, and 9 bases separated the two germline ends. The length of the CDR3 is 14 residues. CDR3: CASSQDYGVYEQYF. Written as DNA, the CDR3 is TGTGCCAGCAGCCAAGATTACGGTGTCTACGAGCAGTACTTC.

This clonotype has only a few counts. This chain uses TRBV20-1 with TRBJ1-1, with TRBD1 as a possible D gene (5 bases). V was pared by 0 bases and J by 10 bases, with 18 bases between. The CDR3 contains 14 residues. The germline V gene has CDR1 DFQATT and CDR2 SNEGSKA (reference sequence). CDR3 in amino acids: CSARDTGMGPGAFF. The CDR3 nucleotides are TGCAGTGCTAGAGATACCGGGATGGGGCCTGGAGCTTTCTTT.

A remark on this clonotype: A single base separates this from a much larger clone, so it may be a read error. V usage is TRBV2 and J usage is TRBJ2-3, with 13 bases aligning to TRBD2. J was trimmed by 11 bases and V by 6 bases; bases with no gene match: 11. The CDR3 has 15 residues. CDR1 and CDR2 from the germline V gene are SNHLY and FYNNEI. The CDR3 nucleotides read TGTGCCAGCAGGGAGACTAGCGGGGGGAGGAATGGGCAGTATTTT. Its protein product is CASRETSGGRNGQYF.

This clonotype was counted a few times. V is TRBV12-3 or TRBV12-4 and J is TRBJ1-2; 8 bases map to TRBD1. The CDR3 consists of 14 residues. V lost 5 bases, J lost 4 bases, and 6 bases stayed unmatched. The CDR3 sequence is CASSPVGQVYGYTF. Here the CDR3 DNA reads TGTGCCAGCAGTCCTGTGGGACAGGTCTATGGCTACACCTTC.

CDR3 sequence reads: CASSLAIPGGLAEQFF. CDR3 nucleotide sequence: TGTGCCAGCAGCTTGGCTATACCGGGGGGGCTCGCTGAGCAGTTCTTC. The rearrangement uses TRBV5-5 and TRBJ2-1, with TRBD2 matching 8 bases. V trimming: 0 bases; J trimming: 9 bases; junction bases outside the gene matches: 11. The CDR3 loop spans 16 amino acids. Per the germline V gene, CDR1 is SGHKS and CDR2 is YYEKEE (reference sequence).